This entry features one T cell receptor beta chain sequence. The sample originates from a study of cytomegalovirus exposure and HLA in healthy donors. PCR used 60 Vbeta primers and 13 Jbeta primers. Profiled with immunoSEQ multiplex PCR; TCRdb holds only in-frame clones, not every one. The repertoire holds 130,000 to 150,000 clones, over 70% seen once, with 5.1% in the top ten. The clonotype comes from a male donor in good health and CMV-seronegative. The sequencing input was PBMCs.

CDR3 in amino acids: CASRPWGGLLYGYTF. In DNA, the CDR3 is TGTGCCAGCCGGCCTTGGGGGGGGTTGCTTTATGGCTACACCTTC. The chain couples TRBV27 to TRBJ1-2; the D gene is possibly TRBD1 (5 bases). Germline V gives CDR1 MNHEY, CDR2 SMNVEV (reference sequence). V lost 8 bases and J lost 5, with 21 bases in between. The CDR3 runs 15 residues.